The source of this T cell receptor beta chain is a study of T-cell reconstitution after alpha-beta-depleted transplantation in children. Study-level points and caveats: A year had passed since transplant, and T-cell counts and diversity by then came mostly from newly produced T cells. The high TCRbeta diversity at day 60 in some patients came from surviving recipient T cells and thymic progenitors. By about two months after transplant, alpha-beta T cells reportedly arose from several hundred graft clones that had expanded.

Germline V gene sequence: CDR1 LGHNT, CDR2 FRNRAP. V lost 2 bases, J lost 2 bases, and 13 bases lay in between. CDR3 length equals 16 residues. This clonotype was counted between two and nine times. What it recognizes is unknown. A library of TCRbeta sequences, prepared with unique molecular identifiers, was generated. Each CDR3 protein is one row after TCRdb ran MiXCR on the PCR reads. The profile shows 700,000 to 950,000 distinct CDR3 sequences, less than 20% of them singletons. This receptor was identified in a male patient between 5 and 17 years old who had a stem cell transplant for acute lymphoblastic leukemia, so the T cells may come from the graft donor. The chain uses TRBV12-5 and TRBJ1-3; D remains ambiguous. Sequenced material: PBMCs, mostly from graft donor cells, taken 360 days after TCRalphabeta/CD19-depleted stem cell transplant. For the CDR3, the DNA is TGTGCTAGTGGTTTGTTAGGTGACGGAACTGGAAACACCATATATTTT. It translates to CASGLLGDGTGNTIYF.